The 25 T cell receptor beta chains presented below share a single source sample, sequenced in a study of cytomegalovirus exposure and HLA in healthy donors. 13 Jbeta primers and 60 Vbeta primers were used for the PCR. Profiling relied on immunoSEQ multiplex PCR, and the TCRdb table lists in-frame clones only, not all of them. The table lists about 130,000 clones, approximately 79% of them singletons. Input material: PBMCs. The receptors stem from a man aged 35 to 55 in good health and CMV-seropositive.

The chain is built from TRBV6-5 and TRBJ1-4, with D tentatively TRBD1 (5 bases). Germline V gene lookup returns CDR1 MNHEY and CDR2 SVGAGI. V lost 5 bases and J lost 7, with 11 bases in between. The CDR3 covers 13 residues. This CDR3 reads CASSPIRGEKLFF. The CDR3 bases are TGTGCCAGCAGTCCGATAAGGGGTGAAAAACTGTTTTTT.

In the case of this clone: At the DNA level, this CDR3 is encoded by other sequences in the same sample as well. The chain uses TRBV4-2 and TRBJ2-3; 8 positions agree with TRBD2. This CDR3 is built from 15 residues. Losses at the gene ends were 7 bases for V and 1 base for J; bases not matched to a gene: 7. Germline-derived CDR1 and CDR2 are LGHNA and YNFKEQ. In DNA form, the CDR3 reads TGTGCCAGCACCACGCGAGCGGGGGGCACAGATACGCAGTATTTT. Amino acids: CASTTRAGGTDTQYF.

This clone appeared a few times. This chain connects TRBV6-5 to TRBJ2-7; the D gene is possibly TRBD2 (7 bases). The germline CDR1 and CDR2 sequences are MNHEY and SVGAGI. CDR3 length equals 14 residues. Trimming pared 2 bases from V and 7 bases from J, leaving 15 bases between. CDR3 sequence reads: CASSYTRGAGEQYF. In nucleotides, the CDR3 is TGTGCCAGCAGTTACACCCGGGGGGCGGGGGAGCAGTACTTC.

A few counts support this clone. The V and J genes are TRBV5-6 and TRBJ2-7; weak D call: TRBD2 (5 bases). The CDR3 loop spans 11 amino acids. CDR1 is SGHDT, CDR2 YYEEEE, per germline. Between the trimmed V and J ends, which lost 5 bases and 10 bases, there was a span of 13 bases. Here the CDR3 reads CASRFRGTQYF. CDR3 DNA: TGTGCCAGCAGGTTCCGGGGAACTCAGTACTTC.

The gene calls are TRBV2 and TRBJ1-5, with D unclear. The CDR3 is 12 amino acids. The V end was cut by 5 bases, the J end by 6 bases, with 8 bases between. Germline V gene sequence: CDR1 SNHLY, CDR2 FYNNEI. The CDR3 DNA reads TGTGCCAGCAGTCTCGAGGGTCAGCCCCAGCATTTT. It specifies CASSLEGQPQHF. The whole variable domain, remainder taken from reference TRBV2 and TRBJ1-5, is EPEVTQTPSHQVTQMGQEVILRCVPISNHLYFYWYRQILGQKVEFLVSFYNNEISEKSEIFDDQFSVERPDGSNFTLKIRSTKLEDSAMYFCASSLEGQPQHFGDGTRLSIL.

The chain employs TRBV7-9 and TRBJ2-5; perhaps TRBD1 as D (6 bases). With 3 bases removed from V and 1 base from J, the gap between germline ends came to 9 bases. The CDR3 has 14 amino acids. Germline values: CDR1 SEHNR, CDR2 FQNEAQ (reference sequence). CDR3 sequence (DNA): TGTGCCAGCAGCTTTGGGGACATCCAAGAGACCCAGTACTTC. This translates into CASSFGDIQETQYF. The variable domain in full, with the rest retrieved from reference TRBV7-9 and TRBJ2-5, is DTGVSQNPRHKITKRGQNVTFRCDPISEHNRLYWYRQTLGQGPEFLTYFQNEAQLEKSRLLSDRFSAERPKGSFSTLEIQRTEQGDSAMYLCASSFGDIQETQYFGPGTRLLVL.

The chain couples TRBV7-9 to TRBJ1-2; D gene uncertain. The CDR3 contains 17 residues. Germline V CDR1 and CDR2: SEHNR, FQNEAQ (reference sequence). Trimming took 2 bases from V and 5 from J, leaving 21 bases between them. CDR3 sequence: CASSLYGKGRMGYGYTF. The CDR3 DNA reads TGTGCCAGCAGCTTATATGGAAAAGGCAGGATGGGTTATGGCTACACCTTC.

This clone was seen a few times. V and J are TRBV11-3 and TRBJ2-7; D not resolved. The CDR3 is 13 residues long. V shed 3 bases and J shed 7 bases, with 13 bases lying between them. Germline V gene sequence: CDR1 SGHNT, CDR2 YENEEA. CDR3 DNA sequence: TGTGCCAGCAGCTTTAGCACCGATACTGAGCAGTACTTC. Its translation is CASSFSTDTEQYF. The whole variable domain, filled in from reference TRBV11-3 and TRBJ2-7, reads EAGVVQSPRYKIIEKKQPVAFWCNPISGHNTLYWYLQNLGQGPELLIRYENEEAVDDSQLPKDRFSAERLKGVDSTLKIQPAELGDSAVYLCASSFSTDTEQYFGPGTRLTVT.

This clone came up once. The chain joins TRBV11-3 to TRBJ1-1; 7 bases map to TRBD1. This CDR3 is 17 amino acids long. With 3 bases clipped from V and 1 base from J, the junction kept 11 bases outside the gene matches. The germline V gene encodes CDR1 SGHNT and CDR2 YENEEA. CDR3 sequence reads: CASSFPRQGSPNTEAFF. In DNA, the CDR3 is TGTGCCAGCAGCTTTCCGAGACAGGGTAGCCCGAACACTGAAGCTTTCTTT. Using reference TRBV11-3 and TRBJ1-1 for the parts outside the CDR3, the full variable domain is EAGVVQSPRYKIIEKKQPVAFWCNPISGHNTLYWYLQNLGQGPELLIRYENEEAVDDSQLPKDRFSAERLKGVDSTLKIQPAELGDSAVYLCASSFPRQGSPNTEAFFGQGTRLTVV.

The chain uses TRBV27 and TRBJ2-7, with 9 positions matching TRBD1. The germline V gene has CDR1 MNHEY and CDR2 SMNVEV (reference sequence). This CDR3 has 12 residues. CDR3 in DNA: TGTGCAACGGGGACAGGGACCTACGAGCAGTACTTC. Amino acid sequence: CATGTGTYEQYF.

The chain has TRBV5-1 and TRBJ2-1; TRBD2 matches at 7 bases. After removal of 1 base from V and 3 bases from J, the junction contained 1 base not matched to a gene. The CDR3 is 14 amino acids. The germline gives CDR1 SGHRS, CDR2 YFSETQ. CDR3 sequence: CASSLLAGYNEQFF. CDR3 nucleotide sequence: TGCGCCAGCAGCTTGTTAGCGGGCTACAATGAGCAGTTCTTC.

This chain joins TRBV9 and TRBJ2-7; D might be TRBD1 (6 bases). Germline V CDR1 and CDR2: SGDLS, YYNGEE. The ends were cut back, 0 bases at V and 0 bases at J, with 7 bases in the middle. The CDR3 is 14 residues long. For the CDR3, the DNA is TGTGCCAGCAGCGTAGGGGACACCTCCTACGAGCAGTACTTC. It codes for CASSVGDTSYEQYF.

The genes are TRBV29-1 and TRBJ2-3, with D hard to call. The ends were cut back, 7 bases at V and 1 base at J, with 9 bases in the middle. The CDR3 has 12 amino acids. Germline CDR1 and CDR2: SQVTM and ANQGSEA. In nucleotides, the CDR3 is TGCAGCGGGAGAACGGGCACAGATACGCAGTATTTT. Translated: CSGRTGTDTQYF.

This chain joins TRBV25-1 and TRBJ2-5; 11 nucleotides line up with TRBD2. Near its end, the DNA agrees better with TRBJ2-7, so the J call may be wrong. Per the germline V gene, CDR1 is MGHDK and CDR2 is SYGVNS. This CDR3 has 15 amino acids. This chain's CDR3 is CASSESTSGIYEQYF. CDR3 bases: TGTGCCAGCAGTGAATCGACTAGCGGGATCTACGAGCAGTACTTC.

Points on this clone: The sample holds other DNA sequences that translate to the same CDR3. The rearrangement links TRBV18 to TRBJ2-3; no definite D call. The CDR3 is 13 residues long. The V end was cut by 3 bases, the J end by 0 bases, with 4 bases between. Germline CDR1 KGHSH, CDR2 LQKENI. The CDR3 loop reads CASSPPSTDTQYF. The CDR3, as DNA: TGTGCCAGCTCACCCCCTAGCACAGATACGCAGTATTTT.

This clone occurred once. The chain's CDR3 is CASSEPLNGYNEQFF. CDR3 nucleotides: TGTGCCAGCAGTGAACCCTTAAACGGCTACAATGAGCAGTTCTTC. This chain connects TRBV6-1 to TRBJ2-1; D gene unclear. Trimming pared 2 bases from V and 3 bases from J, leaving 11 bases between. In germline, CDR1 is MNHNS, CDR2 SASEGT. This CDR3 comprises 15 residues.

This sequence joins TRBV19 and TRBJ1-4, with 7 nucleotides matching TRBD1. Germline loops: CDR1 LNHDA, CDR2 SQIVND (reference sequence). The CDR3 length is 13 residues. J was trimmed by 8 bases and V by 7 bases; bases with no gene match: 7. The CDR3 DNA reads as TGTGCCAGTACAGCACAGGGGACCGAAAAACTGTTTTTT. It translates to CASTAQGTEKLFF.

The chain combines TRBV5-1 with TRBJ1-4, with a possible D match to TRBD1 (5 bases). Trimming cost V 0 bases and J 6 bases, with 12 bases left between them. The germline gives CDR1 SGHRS, CDR2 YFSETQ. The CDR3 sequence is 15 residues long. This chain's CDR3 is CASSLAFGGDEKLFF. The CDR3 nucleotides read TGCGCCAGCAGCTTGGCCTTCGGGGGGGATGAAAAACTGTTTTTT.

The chain employs TRBV7-8 and TRBJ2-2; D is undetermined. Deletions cut 1 base from V and 7 bases from J, with 7 bases between. Germline CDR1 SGHVS, CDR2 FQNEAQ. CDR3 length: 13 amino acids. CDR3 protein: CASSLDSGGELFF. CDR3 nucleotides: TGTGCCAGCAGCTTAGATAGTGGCGGGGAGCTGTTTTTT.

The chain combines TRBV6-7 with TRBJ1-6, with 9 bases that match TRBD1. TRBV6-7 is designated an ORF whose function remains uncertain. After removal of 2 bases from V and 8 bases from J, the junction contained 4 bases not matched to a gene. CDR3 length: 15 amino acids. CDR3 sequence reads: CASSYRDRDDSPLHF. DNA for the CDR3: TGTGCCAGCAGTTACCGGGACAGGGATGATTCACCCCTCCACTTT.

CDR3 DNA sequence: TGTGCCAGCAGCTTACGGGAGAATCAGCCCCAGCATTTT. It is translated as CASSLRENQPQHF. J is TRBJ1-5 and V is TRBV7-9; D is unresolved. The germline V gene encodes CDR1 SEHNR and CDR2 FQNEAQ (reference sequence). The V gene lost 2 bases and the J gene lost 4 bases, with 6 bases spanning the gap. This CDR3 has 13 amino acids.

The chain recombines TRBV10-3 with TRBJ2-7; 10 bases match TRBD1. Germline trimming cut 10 bases from V and 6 bases from J; bases unmatched to any gene: 12. Germline V gene lookup returns CDR1 ENHRY and CDR2 SYGVKD. The CDR3 covers 14 residues. The CDR3 coding sequence is TGTGCCACCCTAGCTAACCGGGACAGGGGCGAGCAGTACTTC. This gives the protein CATLANRDRGEQYF.

The chain has TRBV5-1 and TRBJ2-5, with TRBD1 identical over 8 bases. Trimming took 1 base from V and 5 from J; bases not matched to a gene: 10. CDR3 length: 16 amino acids. Germline V lookup: CDR1 SGHRS, CDR2 YFSETQ. Here the CDR3 reads CASSLFPSGGLETQYF. The DNA of the CDR3 is TGCGCCAGCAGCTTGTTCCCTTCAGGGGGCCTGGAGACCCAGTACTTC.

The chain uses TRBV19 and TRBJ2-7; 8 bases match TRBD2. The junction had 18 bases not matched to a gene; V was cut back by 11 bases and J by 3 bases. Germline V gene lookup returns CDR1 LNHDA and CDR2 SQIVND (reference sequence). The CDR3 runs 16 residues. CDR3 region: CAPSRREVGGHYEQYF. CDR3 sequence (DNA): TGTGCCCCTAGTAGGCGGGAGGTCGGGGGACACTACGAGCAGTACTTC.

In its sample, this clone was seen once. DNA for the CDR3: TGTGCCAGCAGTGACTCCCAGGGGTCAGATACGCAGTATTTT. The encoded protein is CASSDSQGSDTQYF. The chain recombines TRBV6-4 with TRBJ2-3; perhaps TRBD1 as D (6 bases). Per germline, CDR1 MRHNA and CDR2 SNTAGT. The CDR3 consists of 14 residues. Trimming stripped 0 bases from V and 4 bases from J, with 8 bases between.